This T cell receptor beta chain comes out of a study of T cell repertoires in cytomegalovirus infection. The overall study: The public TCR beta signatures pointed to both CMV infection and matching HLA type. General study results and limits: The response measured ex vivo was dominated by TCR beta clonotypes (HLA-C-restricted and CMV-specific).

CDR1 KGHDR and CDR2 SFDVKD come from the germline V gene. Between the trimmed V and J ends, which lost 0 bases and 3 bases, there was a span of 10 bases. The CDR3 length is 16 residues. TCRdb processed the reads anew with MiXCR; each CDR3 protein has one entry. The sample carries some 270,000 distinct CDR3 sequences, about 15% recorded once. With respect to this clonotype: Its antigen is still unknown.

The rearrangement uses TRBV24-1 and TRBJ2-2; the D gene is possibly TRBD1 (6 bases). The material sequenced was CD8+ T cells from PBMCs. This clonotype was obtained from a human donor in good health (CMV status not recorded). Some clones in this sample may be carry-over from other donors' samples. CDR3 residues: CATSDLGQRDTGELFF. In DNA, the CDR3 is TGTGCCACCAGTGATTTGGGACAGAGGGACACCGGGGAGCTGTTTTTT.